These T cell receptor beta chains were read from a single sample in a study of T cells in Graves' hyperthyroidism and ophthalmopathy. TCRdb re-called the multiplex PCR reads with MiXCR, one entry per CDR3 protein. The sample lists about 540,000 distinct CDR3 sequences; roughly 50% were seen once. The sequenced material came from peripheral blood or thyroid tissue (not recorded which). These receptors were taken from a young woman with Graves' hyperthyroidism. CDR3s include the opening cysteine and the closing phenylalanine or tryptophan. The D gene is left open where the match is weak. Size values are once, few and many counts, or a class for expanded clones, and some rows have none.

J gene,V gene,clone size,D gene,CDR3 protein,CDR3 DNA
TRBJ2-7,TRBV15,.,.,CATSSLSPDSSYEQYF,TGTGCCACCAGCAGCCTAAGCCCGGACAGCTCCTACGAGCAGTACTTC
TRBJ2-7,TRBV7-8,many,TRBD1,CASRYNRGGSYEQYF,TGTGCCAGCAGATATAACAGGGGTGGCTCCTACGAGCAGTACTTC
TRBJ2-7,TRBV27,many,.,CASSPTSPPRYEQYF,TGTGCCAGCAGTCCCACTAGTCCCCCCCGCTACGAGCAGTACTTC
TRBJ1-5,TRBV20-1,many,.,CSGGQPGESQPQHF,TGCAGTGGCGGTCAACCAGGGGAAAGTCAGCCCCAGCATTTT
TRBJ2-6,TRBV7-9,many,.,CASSQEGQVLWGANVLTF,TGTGCCAGCAGCCAAGAGGGGCAGGTCCTCTGGGGGGCCAACGTCCTGACTTTC
TRBJ1-1,TRBV7-3,few,.,CASSQDGGTSEAFF,TGCGCCAGCAGCCAAGACGGAGGGACCAGTGAAGCTTTCTTT
TRBJ2-7,TRBV6-5,many,TRBD2,CASSYRAGGNSYEQYF,TGTGCCAGCAGTTACCGGGCGGGAGGAAACTCCTACGAGCAGTACTTC
TRBJ1-5,TRBV6-1,many,TRBD1,CASSEQGQPHQPQHF,TGTGCCAGCAGTGAACAGGGACAGCCGCATCAGCCCCAGCATTTT
TRBJ2-7,TRBV20-1,many,.,CSAPLTPSYEQYF,TGCAGTGCCCCCCTGACACCATCCTACGAGCAGTACTTC
TRBJ1-2,TRBV10-3,.,TRBD1,CAISGAGGNEDYGYTF,TGTGCCATCTCCGGGGCAGGGGGGAACGAGGACTATGGCTACACCTTC
TRBJ1-2,TRBV20-1,many,.,CSARDRGYYGYTF,TGCAGTGCTAGAGATCGGGGGTACTATGGCTACACCTTC
TRBJ2-5,TRBV12-3/TRBV12-4,many,TRBD1,CASSLGWTGSGQETQYF,TGTGCCAGCAGTTTAGGTTGGACAGGTAGTGGCCAAGAGACCCAGTACTTC
TRBJ2-5,TRBV20-1,.,TRBD2,CSARETSGTETQYF,TGCAGTGCTAGAGAGACTAGCGGGACGGAGACCCAGTACTTC
TRBJ1-6,TRBV4-1,many,.,CASSQVTVRPLHF,TGCGCCAGCAGCCAAGTAACAGTTAGACCCCTCCACTTT
TRBJ2-3,TRBV10-2,many,TRBD2,CASRTTSGTDTQYF,TGCGCCAGCAGGACGACTAGCGGAACAGATACGCAGTATTTT
TRBJ1-2,TRBV18,many,.,CASSPDRKGGYTF,TGTGCCAGCTCACCAGATCGGAAGGGGGGCTACACCTTC
TRBJ2-2,TRBV27,.,.,CASSYTGYTGELFF,TGTGCCAGCAGTTATACCGGATACACCGGGGAGCTGTTTTTT
TRBJ2-5,TRBV7-9,once,.,CASSVGQYQETQYF,TGTGCCAGCAGCGTCGGACAATACCAAGAGACCCAGTACTTC
TRBJ2-2,TRBV7-8,.,.,CASSPQGSSTRGGELFF,TGTGCCAGCAGCCCGCAGGGGTCAAGCACACGGGGAGGGGAGCTGTTTTTT
TRBJ2-5,TRBV15,.,TRBD2,CATSRDLAGAFQETQYF,TGTGCCACCAGCAGAGATCTAGCGGGAGCCTTCCAAGAGACCCAGTACTTC
TRBJ2-7,TRBV7-6,.,.,CASSLVGGSYNEQYF,TGTGCCAGCAGCTTAGTCGGAGGATCCTACAATGAGCAGTACTTC
TRBJ2-5,TRBV29-1,.,.,CSVAGTAEETQYF,TGCAGCGTGGCTGGGACGGCGGAAGAGACCCAGTACTTC
TRBJ1-2,TRBV15,once,.,CATSRDWQGDYGYTF,TGTGCCACCAGCAGAGATTGGCAGGGAGACTATGGCTACACCTTC
TRBJ2-7,TRBV7-9,.,.,CASSVRGNCEQYF,TGTGCCAGCAGCGTACGGGGGAACTGCGAGCAGTACTTC
TRBJ2-5,TRBV24-1,once,TRBD1,CATSDTRTGGRETQYF,TGTGCCACCAGTGATACCCGGACAGGGGGCCGGGAGACCCAGTACTTC
TRBJ1-3,TRBV20-1,many,TRBD1,CSASDRGTGNTIYF,TGCAGTGCCAGCGACAGGGGAACTGGAAACACCATATATTTT
TRBJ1-2,TRBV20-1,many,.,CSAFEDYGYTF,TGCAGTGCTTTCGAGGACTATGGCTACACCTTC
TRBJ2-6,TRBV20-1,.,TRBD2,CSAFSGSYGGSGANVLTF,TGCAGTGCTTTTAGCGGGAGCTACGGGGGTTCTGGGGCCAACGTCCTGACTTTC
TRBJ1-4,TRBV5-4,.,.,CASSPTGRGEKLFF,TGTGCCAGCAGTCCTACGGGGAGGGGTGAAAAACTGTTTTTT
TRBJ1-2,TRBV11-2,.,.,CASMEGNTF,TGTGCCAGCATGGAGGGGAACACCTTC
TRBJ2-5,TRBV29-1,.,.,CSVTRTGGGETQYF,TGCAGCGTTACAAGGACTGGGGGTGGAGAGACCCAGTACTTC
TRBJ2-6,TRBV15,.,TRBD1,CATSRTGGISGANVLTF,TGTGCCACCAGCCGGACAGGGGGAATTTCTGGGGCCAACGTCCTGACTTTC
TRBJ1-4,TRBV10-2,.,TRBD1,CASSEATGGVEELFF,TGCGCCAGCAGTGAAGCGACAGGGGGAGTTGAAGAACTGTTTTTT
TRBJ1-2,TRBV7-8,.,.,CASSLGRVSGGYTF,TGTGCCAGCAGCTTGGGCAGGGTATCGGGTGGCTACACCTTC
TRBJ2-5,TRBV11-3,.,.,CASSEGYGTQYF,TGTGCCAGCAGCGAGGGGTATGGGACCCAGTACTTC
TRBJ1-2,TRBV5-5,.,TRBD1,CASSLPAQGALDYGYTF,TGTGCCAGCAGCCTTCCGGCACAGGGGGCTCTAGACTATGGCTACACCTTC
TRBJ1-5,TRBV25-1,.,TRBD1,CASMSGTGGNQPQHF,TGTGCCAGCATGTCCGGGACAGGGGGCAATCAGCCCCAGCATTTT
TRBJ2-2,TRBV19,many,.,CASRRDGDTNTGELFF,TGTGCCAGTAGGAGGGACGGTGATACGAACACCGGGGAGCTGTTTTTT
TRBJ1-1,TRBV19,many,.,CATPNTEAFF,TGTGCCACCCCAAACACTGAAGCTTTCTTT
TRBJ2-1,TRBV19,.,TRBD1,CASRLGSGQGYNEQFF,TGTGCCAGTAGGCTAGGATCGGGACAGGGTTACAATGAGCAGTTCTTC
TRBJ2-1,TRBV5-1,.,TRBD2,CASSFYRTSGRASGNEQFF,TGCGCCAGCAGCTTCTATCGGACTAGCGGGAGGGCTTCGGGCAATGAGCAGTTCTTC
TRBJ1-5,TRBV10-3,.,.,CAISERYEQYFGPGTNQPQHF,.
TRBJ2-7,TRBV4-2,many,TRBD2,CASSPPLLAANYEQYF,TGTGCCAGCAGCCCCCCTCTCCTAGCGGCAAACTACGAGCAGTACTTC
TRBJ2-1,TRBV29-1,once,.,CSSKDNNYNEQFF,TGCAGCTCGAAGGACAATAACTACAATGAGCAGTTCTTC
TRBJ2-7,TRBV29-1,.,TRBD1,CSVGRDSVSYEQYF,TGCAGCGTAGGCCGGGACAGCGTCTCCTACGAGCAGTACTTC
TRBJ1-4,TRBV6-1,few,.,CASREDRNNEKLFF,TGTGCCAGCAGGGAAGACAGGAATAATGAAAAACTGTTTTTT
TRBJ1-1,TRBV7-2,.,TRBD1,CASTLTGGAHEAFF,TGTGCCAGCACCCTGACAGGGGGCGCGCATGAAGCTTTCTTT
TRBJ2-7,TRBV27,.,.,CASSLAEVPYEQYF,TGTGCCAGCAGTTTAGCGGAAGTCCCCTACGAGCAGTACTTC
TRBJ1-5,TRBV5-4,.,.,CASSSRDYQPQHF,TGTGCCAGCAGCTCCCGGGACTATCAGCCCCAGCATTTT
TRBJ2-1,TRBV10-3,many,TRBD2,CAISASGRNEQFF,TGTGCCATCAGTGCGAGCGGGAGGAATGAGCAGTTCTTC
TRBJ1-2,TRBV11-2,.,.,CASSQVGRTNYGYTF,TGTGCCAGCAGCCAAGTGGGACGGACGAACTATGGCTACACCTTC
TRBJ2-7,TRBV6-5,.,TRBD1,CATYPGQGRGYEQYF,TGTGCCACCTACCCGGGACAGGGGAGGGGTTACGAGCAGTACTTC
TRBJ1-6,TRBV15,many,TRBD1,CATSRKGGTGESPLHF,TGTGCCACCAGCAGAAAGGGGGGGACAGGGGAATCACCCCTCCACTTT
TRBJ2-6,TRBV7-9,.,.,CASSLGAGRTFAF,TGTGCCAGCAGCTTAGGGGCCGGACGGACGTTTGCTTTC
TRBJ2-7,TRBV15,.,.,CATSSDLYNEQYF,TGTGCCACCAGCAGCGACTTATACAATGAGCAGTACTTC